Detailed here is one T cell receptor (beta chain). Every patient was affected by relapse after autologous stem cell transplantation, while exposure to brentuximab vedotin was not uniform. The sample belongs to a study of PD-1 blockade in classical Hodgkin lymphoma. Using immunoSEQ multiplex PCR, the repertoire was profiled, and TCRdb retains in-frame clones only, with some absent. This sample yields about 98,000 clones, of which about four fifths are seen a single time; under 20% belongs to the top ten. Germline V gene sequence: CDR1 SGHNT, CDR2 YYREEE (reference sequence). The CDR3 extends over 15 amino acids. Trimming cost V 6 bases and J 4 bases, with 17 bases left between them.

The V gene is TRBV5-4, the J gene TRBJ2-1, with D possibly matching TRBD1 (6 bases). This material consisted of peripheral blood mononuclear cells (PBMCs), taken before the second cycle of nivolumab. The receptor was derived from a human donor with classical Hodgkin lymphoma. The CDR3 loop is CASNNPGHPYNEQFF. CDR3 coding DNA: TGTGCCAGCAATAACCCGGGACACCCTTACAATGAGCAGTTCTTC. Together with reference TRBV5-4 and TRBJ2-1, the CDR3 gives the full variable domain: ETGVTQSPTHLIKTRGQQVTLRCSSQSGHNTVSWYQQALGQGPQFIFQYYREEENGRGNFPPRFSGLQFPNYSSELNVNALELDDSALYLCASNNPGHPYNEQFFGPGTRLTVL.